Below are 21 T cell receptor beta chains sequenced from a single sample in a study of cytomegalovirus exposure and HLA in healthy donors. Primers for the PCR totalled 60 Vbeta and 13 Jbeta. Produced via immunoSEQ multiplex PCR; TCRdb's table is partial and in-frame only. The table has fewer than 120,000 clones, around 80% seen once. The specimen sequenced was PBMCs. The receptors derive from a woman aged 55-75 years in good health and CMV-seropositive.

The chain uses TRBV6-5 and TRBJ2-7; 9 nucleotides match TRBD2. Germline-derived CDR1 and CDR2 are MNHEY and SVGAGI. The CDR3 covers 15 residues. V trimming: 2 bases; J trimming: 3 bases; junction bases outside the gene matches: 5. The CDR3 sequence: CASSYHPSGNYEQYF. In nucleotides, the CDR3 is TGTGCCAGCAGTTACCATCCTAGCGGGAACTACGAGCAGTACTTC.

This rearrangement joins TRBV7-3 to TRBJ2-1; a possible D gene is TRBD1 (6 bases). The CDR3 totals 15 residues. Trimming removed 2 bases from V and 4 bases from J, with 12 bases in between. Germline V gene lookup returns CDR1 SGHTA and CDR2 FQGTGA. The CDR3 region has the DNA TGTGCCAGCAGCTTAGAACAGGGTACATACAATGAGCAGTTCTTC. Its translation: CASSLEQGTYNEQFF.

The rearrangement joins TRBV29-1 to TRBJ2-5; 9 bases are a match to TRBD1. V lost 5 bases to trimming and J lost 1 base; unmatched junction nucleotides: 2. The CDR3 spans 13 residues. Germline V gene lookup returns CDR1 SQVTM and CDR2 ANQGSEA. DNA for the CDR3: TGCAGCGTTTTGGACAGGGGCCAAGAGACCCAGTACTTC. This sequence encodes CSVLDRGQETQYF.

A word on this clone: Other nucleotide sequences in the sample specify the same CDR3. The chain uses TRBV5-5 and TRBJ2-5; a weak D match, TRBD1 (7 bases). CDR1 and CDR2 from the germline V gene are SGHKS and YYEKEE (reference sequence). This CDR3 comprises 15 residues. Between the trimmed V and J ends, which lost 2 bases and 5 bases, there was a span of 16 bases. The CDR3 bases are TGTGCCAGCAGCTTATCAGGGGGGCTGGTGGAGACCCAGTACTTC. Amino acid sequence: CASSLSGGLVETQYF.

V and J are TRBV2 and TRBJ2-2, with 8 bases lining up with TRBD1. Germline V gives CDR1 SNHLY, CDR2 FYNNEI. V gave up 6 bases and J gave up 1 base; unmatched junction bases: 4. The CDR3 covers 15 residues. Here the CDR3 DNA reads TGTGCCAGCAGCTTACAGGGGGGGAACACCGGGGAGCTGTTTTTT. It specifies CASSLQGGNTGELFF.

The V and J genes are TRBV6-1 and TRBJ1-5; TRBD1 might be the D (5 bases). From germline, CDR1 is MNHNS and CDR2 SASEGT. The CDR3 sequence is 16 residues long. Trimming removed 2 bases from V and 4 bases from J, with 15 bases in between. CDR3 DNA sequence: TGTGCCAGCAGTGAATCCAGGGCTAACCCTAATCAGCCCCAGCATTTT. Amino acids: CASSESRANPNQPQHF.

This sequence joins TRBV28 and TRBJ1-5; 8 nucleotides match TRBD1. V gave up 6 bases and J gave up 1 base; unmatched junction bases: 11. Looked up from germline, CDR1 is MDHEN and CDR2 is SYDVKM. This CDR3 is 17 amino acids long. CDR3 in amino acids: CASRRQGREESNQPQHF. CDR3 bases: TGTGCCAGCAGGAGACAGGGGCGCGAGGAGAGCAATCAGCCCCAGCATTTT. Together with reference TRBV28 and TRBJ1-5, the CDR3 gives the full variable domain: DVKVTQSSRYLVKRTGEKVFLECVQDMDHENMFWYRQDPGLGLRLIYFSYDVKMKEKGDIPEGYSVSREKKERFSLILESASTNQTSMYLCASRRQGREESNQPQHFGDGTRLSIL.

The V call is TRBV1, the J call TRBJ2-3; the table assigns TRBD2, which was not confirmed against the DNA. TRBV1 is given as a pseudogene. The CDR3 totals 20 residues. The CDR3 loop reads CTSSQDLSTPSGRGTDTQYF. The DNA of the CDR3 is TGCACCAGCAGCCAAGATTTGTCGACGCCTAGCGGGAGGGGCACAGATACGCAGTATTTT.

The DNA of the CDR3 is TGTGCCAGCAGTTCCAACCTCCACAGGGGCACTGAAGCTTTCTTT. Translation: CASSSNLHRGTEAFF. The genes are TRBV27 and TRBJ1-1, with 7 bases lining up with TRBD1. Germline V gene data show CDR1 as MNHEY and CDR2 as SMNVEV (reference sequence). The J segment lost 4 bases and the V segment lost 4 bases, leaving 9 bases of the junction unmatched. The length of the CDR3 is 15 residues.

For this clone: Other DNA sequences in the same sample also yield this CDR3. The chain recombines TRBV9 with TRBJ2-7; 8 bases match TRBD1. The ends lost 5 bases at V and 4 bases at J; junction bases unmatched: 8. Germline CDR1 reads SGDLS; CDR2 reads YYNGEE. The CDR3 has 14 residues. In DNA, the CDR3 is TGTGCCAGCAGTAAAGGACAGGGTTCATACGAGCAGTACTTC. It yields the protein CASSKGQGSYEQYF.

The J gene is TRBJ2-7, the V gene TRBV11-2; D possibly corresponds to TRBD2 (5 bases). The V and J ends lost 8 bases and 7 bases respectively, with 18 bases between them. Germline CDR1 is SGHAT and CDR2 is FQNNGV. This CDR3 region has 13 residues. The CDR3 is CASSAQLAREQYF. The CDR3 region has the DNA TGTGCCAGCTCGGCACAGCTAGCAAGGGAGCAGTACTTC.

The chain employs TRBV7-3 and TRBJ2-6; D is ambiguous. Germline CDR1 and CDR2: SGHTA and FQGTGA. Trimming removed 2 bases from V and 2 bases from J, with 7 bases in between. The CDR3 extends over 15 amino acids. The DNA for the CDR3 is TGTGCCAGCAGCTTACGGGTGGCTGGGGCCAACGTCCTGACTTTC. It specifies CASSLRVAGANVLTF.

This chain uses TRBV25-1 with TRBJ1-2, with 7 bases aligning to TRBD1. In germline, CDR1 is MGHDK, CDR2 SYGVNS. This CDR3 spans 14 amino acids. V shed 2 bases, J shed 4 bases, and the junction held 4 bases outside the gene matches. The CDR3 DNA sequence: TGTGCCAGCAGTGAACCGGGACAGATCTATGGCTACACCTTC. It specifies CASSEPGQIYGYTF.

The chain uses TRBV2 and TRBJ2-7; D remains ambiguous. The CDR3 runs to 15 residues. Germline lookup yields CDR1 SNHLY and CDR2 FYNNEI. V gave up 0 bases and J gave up 2 bases, with 11 bases separating them. The CDR3 DNA reads as TGTGCCAGCAGTGAAGCGCCCGGTCCCCCCTACGAGCAGTACTTC. As protein: CASSEAPGPPYEQYF.

This clone has just one count. This rearrangement joins TRBV11-2 to TRBJ1-4; 7 nucleotides agree with TRBD1. The CDR3 totals 15 residues. Germline CDR1 SGHAT, CDR2 FQNNGV. V lost 5 bases and J lost 6; bases outside the gene matches: 9. CDR3 sequence (DNA): TGTGCCAGCAGCGACCCAGGGGGTGGTCATGAAAAACTGTTTTTT. Translated, it gives CASSDPGGGHEKLFF.

The rearrangement joins TRBV7-6 to TRBJ2-1; D call uncertain. V was pared by 1 base and J by 3 bases, with 10 bases between. The CDR3 runs to 15 residues. Per germline, CDR1 SGHVS and CDR2 FNYEAQ. CDR3 sequence: CASSLGPWHYNEQFF. The CDR3 DNA sequence: TGTGCCAGCAGCTTAGGTCCCTGGCACTACAATGAGCAGTTCTTC.

The V call is TRBV27, the J call TRBJ2-7; D possibly corresponds to TRBD2 (6 bases). The germline V and J ends were trimmed by 3 bases and 0 bases, with 15 bases remaining between them. Germline V gives CDR1 MNHEY, CDR2 SMNVEV (reference sequence). The CDR3 is 16 residues long. CDR3 in amino acids: CASSLEGGALSYEQYF. The CDR3 region has the DNA TGTGCCAGCAGTTTGGAGGGCGGGGCTCTCTCCTACGAGCAGTACTTC.

The chain couples TRBV18 to TRBJ1-1, with D unclear. This CDR3 is built from 14 residues. In germline, CDR1 is KGHSH, CDR2 LQKENI. The V end lost 7 bases, the J end lost 1 base, and 13 bases lay between the germline ends. CDR3 loop: CASLRNGENTEAFF. The DNA of the CDR3 is TGTGCCAGCTTACGGAACGGGGAGAACACTGAAGCTTTCTTT.

The rearrangement links TRBV5-1 to TRBJ1-2; 8 nucleotides match TRBD1. Looked up from germline, CDR1 is SGHRS and CDR2 is YFSETQ. The trim removed 2 bases at V and 6 bases at J, leaving 6 bases unmatched. The CDR3 has 14 amino acids. In DNA form, the CDR3 reads TGCGCCAGCAGCTTCAGGGGGCCACCCGATGGCTACACCTTC. This encodes CASSFRGPPDGYTF. The full variable domain, rest sourced from reference TRBV5-1 and TRBJ1-2, is KAGVTQTPRYLIKTRGQQVTLSCSPISGHRSVSWYQQTPGQGLQFLFEYFSETQRNKGNFPGRFSGRQFSNSRSEMNVSTLELGDSALYLCASSFRGPPDGYTFGSGTRLTVV.

This clone was observed a few times. The chain has TRBV10-1 and TRBJ2-2; tentatively, D is TRBD1 (5 bases). The germline V and J ends were trimmed by 6 bases and 3 bases, with 11 bases remaining between them. Germline CDR1 and CDR2: WNHNN and SYGVQD (reference sequence). The CDR3 covers 14 residues. In nucleotides, the CDR3 is TGCGCCAGCAGAAGGGGATCTGACACCGGGGAGCTGTTTTTT. Translating it yields CASRRGSDTGELFF.

The J gene is TRBJ1-1, the V gene TRBV5-1, with a tentative D call TRBD1 (6 bases). The CDR3 is 16 amino acids. V was clipped by 4 bases and J by 4 bases, with 20 bases between them. Per germline, CDR1 SGHRS and CDR2 YFSETQ. For the CDR3, the DNA is TGCGCCAGCAGCACAGGACAGTATTCTGGGGGCACTGAAGCTTTCTTT. Translating it yields CASSTGQYSGGTEAFF.